This TCR beta chain was identified in a study of cytomegalovirus exposure and HLA in healthy donors. Trimming cost V 4 bases and J 4 bases, with 4 bases left between them. Germline CDR1 and CDR2: SGHVS and FQNEAQ. This CDR3 is 12 amino acids long. Findings and caveats of the study: In a later analysis, productive TCRs from donors in an Asian-associated ancestry cluster reportedly carried fewer N-insertions than the cohort mean. Specific recognition of CMV antigens was confirmed in vitro for a few chains (all CMV-associated). Most TCR sequences were seen very rarely across donors, but some public TCRs occurred in many.

This clone appeared a single time. The antigen is not known. PCR primers comprised 60 Vbeta and 13 Jbeta primers. TCRdb's table, derived via immunoSEQ multiplex PCR, lists solely in-frame clones and lacks some. The table shows about 100,000 clones, with roughly 77% occurring only once. The chain couples TRBV7-8 to TRBJ2-2; no definite D call. The sequence derives from a woman aged 45-65 years in good health and CMV-seropositive. The sequenced material came from PBMCs. The DNA of the CDR3 is TGTGCCAGCAGCTCTCCCACCGGGGAGCTGTTTTTT. Amino acid sequence: CASSSPTGELFF.